The clone carrying this T cell receptor beta chain was counted a single time. Some clones are missing from TCRdb's copy, which holds only in-frame ones; the method was immunoSEQ multiplex PCR. The data show 96,000 or so clones, approximately 80% seen once. CDR3 length equals 14 residues. Trimming pared 9 bases from V and 6 bases from J, leaving 21 bases between. The germline V gene has CDR1 SGHDT and CDR2 YYEEEE. These data are taken from a study of OX40 agonist ivuxolimab in advanced cancers. The sequence derives from an adult with an advanced solid tumor such as melanoma, head and neck, liver or kidney cancer. This sample comprised CD4+ or CD8+ T cells sorted from blood, obtained in a trial of the OX40 agonist ivuxolimab. The J gene is TRBJ2-5, the V gene TRBV5-6; perhaps TRBD2 as D (5 bases). The CDR3 bases are TGTGCCAACCGTCAGGAAGGGAGTGCGCAGACCCAGTACTTC. Encoded protein: CANRQEGSAQTQYF.